The present TCR beta chain was sequenced within a study of cytomegalovirus exposure and HLA in healthy donors. Whole-study findings and limits: Across donors, sequencing depth was assumed by presence/absence analyses to be roughly uniform. Most observed TCR sequences were rare, whereas some public TCRs were detected in many donors.

Healthy bone marrow donors made up the donors. Of note for this clone: Its antigen is currently unknown.

CDR3 length equals 15 residues. J gave up 5 bases and V 4 bases, and 5 bases lay outside the gene matches. CDR1 SGHDN and CDR2 FVKESK come from the germline V gene. Use of 60 Vbeta and 13 Jbeta primers characterized the PCR. The data were produced by immunoSEQ multiplex PCR, yet TCRdb's version contains in-frame clones alone and is incomplete. In total, the table holds around 39,000 clones. The V gene is TRBV14, the J gene TRBJ1-6; 7 positions match TRBD1. The source is a male donor in good health and CMV-seronegative. Sequencing used PBMCs. This CDR3 reads CASSRLTGNNSPLHF. CDR3 in DNA: TGTGCCAGCAGCCGACTGACAGGGAATAATTCACCCCTCCACTTT.